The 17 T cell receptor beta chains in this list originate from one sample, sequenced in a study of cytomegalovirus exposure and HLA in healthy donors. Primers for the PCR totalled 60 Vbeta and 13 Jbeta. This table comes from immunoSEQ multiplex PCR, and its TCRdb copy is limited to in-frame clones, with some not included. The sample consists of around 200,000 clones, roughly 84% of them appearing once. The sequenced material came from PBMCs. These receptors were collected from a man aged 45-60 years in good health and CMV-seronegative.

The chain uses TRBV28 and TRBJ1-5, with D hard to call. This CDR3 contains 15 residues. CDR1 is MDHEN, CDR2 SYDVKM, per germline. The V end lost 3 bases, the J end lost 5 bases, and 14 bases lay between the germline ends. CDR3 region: CASSFGEHLYQPQHF. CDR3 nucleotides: TGTGCCAGCAGTTTCGGAGAGCACCTTTATCAGCCCCAGCATTTT.

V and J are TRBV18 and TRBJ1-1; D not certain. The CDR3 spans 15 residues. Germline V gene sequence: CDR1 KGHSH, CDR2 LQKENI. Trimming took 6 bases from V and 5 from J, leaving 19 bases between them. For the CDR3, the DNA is TGTGCCAGCTCGCAAAATCCTTGGGTACAGACTGAAGCTTTCTTT. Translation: CASSQNPWVQTEAFF.

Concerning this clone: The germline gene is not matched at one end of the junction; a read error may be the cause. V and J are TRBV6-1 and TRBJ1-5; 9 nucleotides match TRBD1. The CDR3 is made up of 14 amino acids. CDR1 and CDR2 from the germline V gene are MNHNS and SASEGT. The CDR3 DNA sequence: TGTACCAGCAGTGAAGGGACAGGGATTCAGCCCCAGCATTTT. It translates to CTSSEGTGIQPQHF.

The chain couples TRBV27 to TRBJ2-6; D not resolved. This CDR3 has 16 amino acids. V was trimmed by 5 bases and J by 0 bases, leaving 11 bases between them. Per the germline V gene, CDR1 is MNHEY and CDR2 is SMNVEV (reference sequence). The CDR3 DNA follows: TGTGCCAGCAGTCCACTACAACTCTCTGGGGCCAACGTCCTGACTTTC. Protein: CASSPLQLSGANVLTF. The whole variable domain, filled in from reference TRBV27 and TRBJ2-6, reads EAQVTQNPRYLITVTGKKLTVTCSQNMNHEYMSWYRQDPGLGLRQIYYSMNVEVTDKGDVPEGYKVSRKEKRNFPLILESPSPNQTSLYFCASSPLQLSGANVLTFGAGSRLTVL.

The CDR3 spells CASSLWALAGGGDTQYF. The CDR3 DNA reads as TGTGCCAGCAGTTTATGGGCACTAGCGGGAGGGGGAGATACGCAGTATTTT. The chain recombines TRBV27 with TRBJ2-3; 13 nucleotides align to TRBD2. The CDR3 is made up of 17 amino acids. CDR1 and CDR2 from the germline V gene are MNHEY and SMNVEV (reference sequence). V lost 1 base to trimming and J lost 5 bases; unmatched junction nucleotides: 6.

The DNA of the CDR3 is TGTGCCAGCAGCGGACAGGGAAGGTGGGAAGGCTACACCTTC. It codes for CASSGQGRWEGYTF. The chain recombines TRBV7-2 with TRBJ1-2; the match to TRBD1 covers 8 bases. This CDR3 region has 14 residues. With V trimmed by 5 bases and J by 8 bases, 10 bases remained unmatched. Germline loops: CDR1 SGHTA, CDR2 FQGNSA.

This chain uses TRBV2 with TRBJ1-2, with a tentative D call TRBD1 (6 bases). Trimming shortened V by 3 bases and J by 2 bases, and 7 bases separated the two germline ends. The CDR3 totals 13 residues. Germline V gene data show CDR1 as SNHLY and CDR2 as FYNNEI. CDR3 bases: TGTGCCAGCAGTGACACAGGGAACTATGGCTACACCTTC. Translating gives CASSDTGNYGYTF.

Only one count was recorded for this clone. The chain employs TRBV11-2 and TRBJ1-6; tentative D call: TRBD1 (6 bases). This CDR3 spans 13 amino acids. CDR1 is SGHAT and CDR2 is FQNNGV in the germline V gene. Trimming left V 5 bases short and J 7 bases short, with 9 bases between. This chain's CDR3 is CASSDRSNSPLHF. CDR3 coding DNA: TGTGCCAGCAGCGACAGGAGCAATTCACCCCTCCACTTT.

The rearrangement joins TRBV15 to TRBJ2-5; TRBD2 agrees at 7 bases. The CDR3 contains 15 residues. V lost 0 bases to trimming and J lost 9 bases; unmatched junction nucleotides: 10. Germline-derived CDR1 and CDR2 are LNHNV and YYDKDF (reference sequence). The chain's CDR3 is CATSRDPYRAGAQYF. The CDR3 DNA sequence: TGTGCCACCAGCAGAGATCCCTATCGGGCGGGGGCCCAGTACTTC.

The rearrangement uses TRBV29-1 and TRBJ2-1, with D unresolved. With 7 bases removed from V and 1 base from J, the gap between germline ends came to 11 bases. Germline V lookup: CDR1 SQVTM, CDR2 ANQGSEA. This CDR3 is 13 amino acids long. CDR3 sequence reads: CSGSTVSYNEQFF. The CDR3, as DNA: TGCAGCGGCTCGACTGTATCCTACAATGAGCAGTTCTTC.

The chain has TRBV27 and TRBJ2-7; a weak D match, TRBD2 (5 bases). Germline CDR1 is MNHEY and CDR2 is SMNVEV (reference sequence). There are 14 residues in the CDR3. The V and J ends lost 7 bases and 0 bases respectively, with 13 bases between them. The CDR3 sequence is CASKSGPYSYEQYF. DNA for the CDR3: TGTGCCAGCAAAAGCGGACCGTACTCCTACGAGCAGTACTTC.

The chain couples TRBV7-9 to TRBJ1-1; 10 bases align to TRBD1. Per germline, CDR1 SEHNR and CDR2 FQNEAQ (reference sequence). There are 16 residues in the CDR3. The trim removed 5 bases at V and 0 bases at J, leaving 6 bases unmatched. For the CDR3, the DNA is TGTGCCAGCAGCCCACGGACAGGGGGAATGAACACTGAAGCTTTCTTT. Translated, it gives CASSPRTGGMNTEAFF.

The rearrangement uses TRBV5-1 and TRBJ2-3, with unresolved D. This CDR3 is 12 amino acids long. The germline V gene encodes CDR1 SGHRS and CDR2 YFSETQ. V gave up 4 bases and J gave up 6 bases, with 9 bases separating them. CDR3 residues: CASSELLDTQYF. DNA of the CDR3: TGCGCCAGCAGCGAGTTGTTGGATACGCAGTATTTT.

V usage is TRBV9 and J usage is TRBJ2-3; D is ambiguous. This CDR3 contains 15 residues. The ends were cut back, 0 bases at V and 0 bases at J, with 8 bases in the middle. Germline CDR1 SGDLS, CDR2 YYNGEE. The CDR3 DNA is TGTGCCAGCAGCGTAGCCCTAGGAAGCACAGATACGCAGTATTTT. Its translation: CASSVALGSTDTQYF.

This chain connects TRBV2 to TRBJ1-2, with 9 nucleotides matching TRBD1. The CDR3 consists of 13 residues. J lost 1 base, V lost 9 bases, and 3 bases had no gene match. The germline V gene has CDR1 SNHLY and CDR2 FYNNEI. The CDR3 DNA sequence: TGTGCCAGTCGACAGGGGGGTAACTATGGCTACACCTTC. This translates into CASRQGGNYGYTF.

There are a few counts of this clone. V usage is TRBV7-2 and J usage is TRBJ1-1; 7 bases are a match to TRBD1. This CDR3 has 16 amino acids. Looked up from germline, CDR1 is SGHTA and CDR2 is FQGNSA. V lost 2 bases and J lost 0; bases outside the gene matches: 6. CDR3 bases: TGTGCCAGCAGCTTACATGGGGGACAGATGAACACTGAAGCTTTCTTT. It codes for CASSLHGGQMNTEAFF.

This chain's CDR3 is CASSYLSGQKGQPQHF. The CDR3 DNA reads TGTGCCAGCAGTTACCTATCGGGACAAAAGGGCCAGCCCCAGCATTTT. The chain carries TRBV6-6 and TRBJ1-5, with a possible D match to TRBD1 (6 bases). Trimming took 2 bases from V and 7 from J, leaving 18 bases between them. There are 16 residues in the CDR3. The germline CDR1 and CDR2 sequences are MNHNY and SVGAGI (reference sequence).